This T cell receptor beta chain comes out of a study of shared clonotypes between healthy human individuals. Study-level points and caveats: Sorted-subset sequencing was shown by rarefaction to be incomplete despite large depth. Naive subsets typically showed greater estimated richness than memory subsets. Of the naive CD4 clonotypes, around 5.2% were shared across a handful of donors.

V lost 0 bases, J lost 3 bases, and 12 bases lay in between. Germline V gives CDR1 KGHSH, CDR2 LQKENI. The CDR3 extends over 15 amino acids. This clone was counted between two and nine times. Its target is unknown. CD45RO-negative CD8 cells positively selected for CCR7 made up the naive population, which excluded terminally differentiated effector memory CD45RA+ cells. The donors were all Caucasian adults (living in Nashville, Tennessee). TCRdb's table, derived via immunoSEQ multiplex PCR, lists solely in-frame clones and lacks some. The data show about 2,100,000 clones, around 93% seen once. This chain links TRBV18 with TRBJ2-7, with D maybe TRBD1 (5 bases). This clonotype originated in a man aged 18 to 29 in good health. Some clones in this sample may be carry-over from other donors' samples. Sequenced input: naive CD8+ T cells from PBMCs. DNA of the CDR3: TGTGCCAGCTCACCACCGGACACTCTCCTCTACGAGCAGTACTTC. Amino acids: CASSPPDTLLYEQYF. Full variable domain (rest looked up from reference TRBV18 and TRBJ2-7): NAGVMQNPRHLVRRRGQEARLRCSPMKGHSHVYWYRQLPEEGLKFMVYLQKENIIDESGMPKERFSAEFPKEGPSILRIQQVVRGDSAAYFCASSPPDTLLYEQYFGPGTRLTVT.